These 11 T cell receptor beta chains were all obtained from the same sample, sequenced in a study of T cell responses to AZD1222 COVID-19 vaccine. TCRdb's copy holds only in-frame clones and misses some; the assay was immunoSEQ multiplex PCR. The sample has about 130,000 clones, about nine tenths seen once. The specimen was peripheral blood, collected on day 0 of AZD1222 vaccination. The receptors come from an adult in good health.

J is TRBJ1-3 and V is TRBV18, with D possibly TRBD1 on 6 matching bases. V dropped 2 bases and J dropped 4 bases, with 15 bases sitting between them. The CDR3 runs to 16 residues. The V gene's germline CDR1 is KGHSH and CDR2 LQKENI. The CDR3 is CASSPVSGTLGNTIYF. The CDR3 DNA reads TGTGCCAGCTCACCAGTTAGCGGGACACTAGGAAACACCATATATTTT.

This chain links TRBV11-2 with TRBJ2-5; 7 nucleotides match TRBD2. Germline trimming cut 4 bases from V and 2 bases from J; bases unmatched to any gene: 10. The CDR3 consists of 16 residues. Germline loops: CDR1 SGHAT, CDR2 FQNNGV. The CDR3 region is CASSSFASGDQETQYF. For the CDR3, the DNA is TGTGCCAGCAGCTCCTTCGCCAGCGGGGATCAAGAGACCCAGTACTTC.

This clone was picked up one time. This chain links TRBV27 with TRBJ1-5; 9 nucleotides match TRBD1. Germline loops: CDR1 MNHEY, CDR2 SMNVEV (reference sequence). This CDR3 contains 19 residues. Trimming removed 2 bases from V and 5 bases from J; junction bases left unmatched: 16. The CDR3 protein is CASSLIGGTGRRTYQPQHF. The CDR3 nucleotides are TGTGCCAGCAGTTTAATCGGAGGGACAGGGAGGCGTACATATCAGCCCCAGCATTTT.

The gene calls are TRBV10-3 and TRBJ2-3; no firm D call. Trimming pared 0 bases from V and 4 bases from J, leaving 5 bases between. CDR1 and CDR2 from the germline V gene are ENHRY and SYGVKD. The CDR3 has 13 residues. CDR3 in DNA: TGTGCCATCAGTGAGTCGAATGCAGATACGCAGTATTTT. Residues: CAISESNADTQYF.

This rearrangement joins TRBV27 to TRBJ1-1; no reliable D call. The V end lost 0 bases, the J end lost 3 bases, and 11 bases lay between the germline ends. The CDR3 is 15 residues long. Germline CDR1 reads MNHEY; CDR2 reads SMNVEV (reference sequence). The CDR3 DNA is TGTGCCAGCAGTTTATCTTCGGGTTGGTACACTGAAGCTTTCTTT. Residues: CASSLSSGWYTEAFF.

The rearrangement uses TRBV9 and TRBJ1-3; no clear D. There are 14 residues in the CDR3. Germline V gene lookup returns CDR1 SGDLS and CDR2 YYNGEE. Trimming pared 3 bases from V and 4 bases from J, leaving 11 bases between. The CDR3, as DNA: TGTGCCAGCAGCGCGCCGGACGGCGGAAACACCATATATTTT. Residues: CASSAPDGGNTIYF.

V gene TRBV6-2 or TRBV6-3 combines with J gene TRBJ1-6; D not resolved. The germline V gene encodes CDR1 MNHEY and CDR2 SVGEGT. This CDR3 region has 13 residues. Trimming removed 5 bases at V and 17 bases at J, with 19 bases between. The CDR3 spells CASSIRADYPVHF. The CDR3 nucleotides are TGTGCCAGCAGTATCCGGGCCGATTATCCCGTCCACTTT.

The V gene is TRBV11-3, the J gene TRBJ2-1, with D hard to call. Germline V gives CDR1 SGHNT, CDR2 YENEEA. Between the trimmed V and J ends, which lost 1 base and 7 bases, there was a span of 8 bases. The CDR3 consists of 13 residues. The CDR3 spells CASSLGAANEQFF. CDR3 in DNA: TGTGCCAGCAGCTTAGGGGCAGCTAATGAGCAGTTCTTC.

The V gene is TRBV9, the J gene TRBJ2-7, with 9 positions matching TRBD1. This CDR3 contains 14 residues. Germline CDR1 SGDLS, CDR2 YYNGEE. V was clipped by 2 bases and J by 2 bases; unmatched bases: 2. The CDR3 protein is CASSVGTGTYEQYF. The CDR3 coding sequence is TGTGCCAGCAGCGTGGGGACAGGGACCTACGAGCAGTACTTC.

The chain couples TRBV11-2 to TRBJ2-7; 8 bases are shared with TRBD1. Germline lookup yields CDR1 SGHAT and CDR2 FQNNGV. The CDR3 is 14 residues long. V lost 3 bases to trimming and J lost 3 bases; unmatched junction nucleotides: 4. CDR3: CASSLFTGGYEQYF. Here the CDR3 DNA reads TGTGCCAGCAGCTTGTTTACAGGGGGCTACGAGCAGTACTTC.

The V gene is TRBV30, the J gene TRBJ1-3, with D possibly TRBD1 on 6 matching bases. The V end lost 5 bases, the J end lost 0 bases, and 20 bases lay between the germline ends. The CDR3 runs 17 residues. Germline lookup yields CDR1 GTSNPN and CDR2 SVGIG (reference sequence). For the CDR3, the DNA is TGTGCCTGGGTGGTAGGGCGCACAGGGTACTCTGGAAACACCATATATTTT. Translated, it gives CAWVVGRTGYSGNTIYF.